The 20 T cell receptor beta chains listed next were all sequenced from one sample in a study of technical replicates of blood from a handful of donors. Only in-frame clones appear in the TCRdb table, and some are missing; sequencing was by immunoSEQ multiplex PCR. The sample has around 72,000 clones, roughly nine tenths seen once; the top ten hold approximately 0.39%. What was sequenced was T cells isolated from PBMCs. All receptors derive from a human donor in good health.

The rearrangement uses TRBV5-1 and TRBJ1-2, with no clear D. Per the germline V gene, CDR1 is SGHRS and CDR2 is YFSETQ. CDR3 length: 14 residues. V was cut by 3 bases and J by 2 bases, with 11 bases left in between. The CDR3 nucleotides read TGCGCCAGCAGCTCCCTAGATTTCAACTATGGCTACACCTTC. Its translation: CASSSLDFNYGYTF.

The V and J genes are TRBV25-1 and TRBJ2-2; no definite D call. CDR1 is MGHDK and CDR2 is SYGVNS in the germline V gene. Trimming stripped 10 bases from V and 0 bases from J, with 18 bases between. CDR3 length: 16 amino acids. CDR3 nucleotides: TGTGCCACCCTGAACGGTGAAGTTCCGAACACCGGGGAGCTGTTTTTT. Its protein product is CATLNGEVPNTGELFF.

CDR3 amino acids: CASRPKQVTSYEQYF. CDR3 DNA: TGTGCCAGCAGACCCAAACAGGTTACATCCTACGAGCAGTACTTC. The chain uses TRBV6-6 and TRBJ2-7; TRBD1 is a possible D gene (5 bases). V was clipped by 6 bases and J by 1 base, with 16 bases between them. This CDR3 contains 15 residues. Germline CDR1 and CDR2: MNHNY and SVGAGI (reference sequence).

In DNA, the CDR3 is TGTGCCACCAGCAGAGATGGGCTAGCCTGGGAGGGGTCCGTTACGCAGTATTTT. Protein sequence: CATSRDGLAWEGSVTQYF. V gene TRBV15 combines with J gene TRBJ2-3, with 7 bases identical to TRBD2. V dropped 0 bases and J dropped 8; count of bases not matched to a gene: 17. Germline V gene lookup returns CDR1 LNHNV and CDR2 YYDKDF (reference sequence). The CDR3 consists of 18 residues.

The chain employs TRBV28 and TRBJ2-5; maybe TRBD1 (6 bases). CDR1 is MDHEN, CDR2 SYDVKM, per germline. The CDR3 contains 16 residues. Trimming removed 4 bases from V and 2 bases from J, with 17 bases in between. CDR3 DNA: TGTGCCAGCAGTTCAACCTCCGGGACAAAACAAGAGACCCAGTACTTC. Protein: CASSSTSGTKQETQYF.

The genes are TRBV13 and TRBJ2-3, with 11 positions matching TRBD2. Trimming took 3 bases from V and 3 from J; bases not matched to a gene: 2. The CDR3 sequence is 15 residues long. The germline CDR1 and CDR2 sequences are PRHDT and FYEKMQ (reference sequence). The DNA of the CDR3 is TGTGCCAGCAGCTTCGCTAGCGGGAGGACAGATACGCAGTATTTT. Translated, it gives CASSFASGRTDTQYF. The variable domain in full, with the rest retrieved from reference TRBV13 and TRBJ2-3, is AAGVIQSPRHLIKEKRETATLKCYPIPRHDTVYWYQQGPGQDPQFLISFYEKMQSDKGSIPDRFSAQQFSDYHSELNMSSLELGDSALYFCASSFASGRTDTQYFGPGTRLTVL.

The chain recombines TRBV4-1 with TRBJ2-7; weak D call: TRBD1 (6 bases). Germline V gives CDR1 MGHRA, CDR2 YSYEKL. Between the trimmed V and J ends, which lost 0 bases and 7 bases, there was a span of 13 bases. The CDR3 runs to 14 residues. The CDR3 bases are TGCGCCAGCAGCCAAGATTGGGGGCTTATTGAGCAGTACTTC. Its translation: CASSQDWGLIEQYF.

The rearrangement joins TRBV6-6 to TRBJ1-2, with 11 bases identical to TRBD1. The CDR3 has 15 amino acids. V shed 5 bases and J 4 bases; nucleotides not matched to a gene: 6. Germline V CDR1 and CDR2: MNHNY, SVGAGI (reference sequence). The CDR3 sequence: CASSGRDRGFYGYTF. The CDR3 bases are TGTGCCAGCAGTGGCCGGGACAGGGGGTTCTATGGCTACACCTTC.

J is TRBJ2-3 and V is TRBV29-1, with TRBD1 identical over 8 bases. This CDR3 region has 15 residues. The junction had 14 bases not matched to a gene; V was cut back by 7 bases and J by 5 bases. CDR1 is SQVTM, CDR2 ANQGSEA, per germline. CDR3 DNA sequence: TGCAGCGGTATATCAGGGGGCGATTGGGGAGATACGCAGTATTTT. Its protein is CSGISGGDWGDTQYF.

This clone has just one count. The rearrangement links TRBV28 to TRBJ1-1, with 7 bases lining up with TRBD1. Looked up from germline, CDR1 is MDHEN and CDR2 is SYDVKM. CDR3 size: 15 residues. V lost 3 bases and J lost 1; bases outside the gene matches: 5. The CDR3 nucleotides are TGTGCCAGCAGTTTGGTCCAGGGGGGGAACACTGAAGCTTTCTTT. This encodes CASSLVQGGNTEAFF.

This clone was seen only once. The chain uses TRBV14 and TRBJ2-5; TRBD2 matches 8 bases. Germline CDR1 reads SGHDN; CDR2 reads FVKESK. The ends lost 6 bases at V and 4 bases at J; junction bases unmatched: 7. The CDR3 spans 14 residues. The CDR3, as DNA: TGTGCCAGCAGTATTCTAGCGGGCCGAGAGACCCAGTACTTC. The encoded protein is CASSILAGRETQYF.

This chain links TRBV27 with TRBJ2-1; 8 nucleotides match TRBD1. Germline V gene data show CDR1 as MNHEY and CDR2 as SMNVEV (reference sequence). The length of the CDR3 is 15 residues. The ends lost 2 bases at V and 4 bases at J; junction bases unmatched: 4. This chain's CDR3 is CASSLRQGRYNEQFF. DNA of the CDR3: TGTGCCAGCAGTTTACGACAGGGGAGGTACAATGAGCAGTTCTTC.

The rearrangement uses TRBV15 and TRBJ2-1; 9 nucleotides agree with TRBD2. With 0 bases clipped from V and 3 bases from J, the junction kept 9 bases outside the gene matches. The germline CDR1 and CDR2 sequences are LNHNV and YYDKDF (reference sequence). The CDR3 is made up of 18 amino acids. CDR3: CATSRDLAGEALYNEQFF. DNA for the CDR3: TGTGCCACCAGCAGAGACTTAGCGGGAGAGGCGCTCTACAATGAGCAGTTCTTC.

The chain combines TRBV5-5 with TRBJ2-2; D remains ambiguous. The V end was cut by 0 bases, the J end by 3 bases, with 6 bases between. This CDR3 contains 14 residues. Germline values: CDR1 SGHKS, CDR2 YYEKEE (reference sequence). This CDR3 reads CASSLGLHTGELFF. The CDR3, as DNA: TGTGCCAGCAGCTTGGGACTTCACACCGGGGAGCTGTTTTTT.

V usage is TRBV9 and J usage is TRBJ1-1; 12 nucleotides match TRBD1. CDR3 size: 15 residues. The V segment lost 3 bases and the J segment 3 bases; nucleotides outside the gene matches: 3. Germline-derived CDR1 and CDR2 are SGDLS and YYNGEE. The CDR3 nucleotides read TGTGCCAGCAGCGGCCGGGACAGGGGGCACACTGAAGCTTTCTTT. This encodes CASSGRDRGHTEAFF.

This rearrangement joins TRBV18 to TRBJ2-2; 11 bases align to TRBD2. J gave up 2 bases and V 2 bases, and 7 bases lay outside the gene matches. CDR1 and CDR2 (germline): KGHSH, LQKENI. This CDR3 comprises 18 residues. DNA for the CDR3: TGTGCCAGCTCACCAATACCGGGACTAGCGGCTAACACCGGGGAGCTGTTTTTT. Encoded protein: CASSPIPGLAANTGELFF.

The J gene is TRBJ2-7, the V gene TRBV5-6; tentatively, D is TRBD1 (6 bases). CDR1 is SGHDT, CDR2 YYEEEE, per germline. Trimming removed 4 bases from V and 4 bases from J, with 15 bases in between. This CDR3 has 14 residues. CDR3 loop: CASSTGTIDYEQYF. The CDR3 bases are TGTGCCAGCAGCACCGGGACAATAGATTACGAGCAGTACTTC.

CDR3 bases: TGTGCCAGCAACCAGCGGGAGATGAGAGAGACCCAGTACTTC. Its protein product is CASNQREMRETQYF. The chain employs TRBV16 and TRBJ2-5; TRBD2 matches at 8 bases. J was trimmed by 4 bases and V by 7 bases; bases with no gene match: 8. This CDR3 has 14 residues. CDR1 and CDR2 (germline): KGHSY, FQNENV.

As regards this clone: The junction and the germline gene differ at one end; a read error may be behind it. The chain carries TRBV9 and TRBJ1-2; 7 positions agree with TRBD1. Germline CDR1 reads SGDLS; CDR2 reads YYNGEE. This CDR3 comprises 14 residues. The CDR3 sequence: CVSSSPGQSYGYTF. Written as DNA, the CDR3 is TGTGTCAGCAGCTCTCCGGGACAGTCCTATGGCTACACCTTC.

The chain couples TRBV6-5 to TRBJ2-7; 9 nucleotides align to TRBD1. Germline V gene lookup returns CDR1 MNHEY and CDR2 SVGAGI. CDR3 length equals 14 residues. With V trimmed by 4 bases and J by 3 bases, 4 bases remained unmatched. CDR3 nucleotides: TGTGCCAGCAGTTCTTGGGACAGGGTCTACGAGCAGTACTTC. This codes for CASSSWDRVYEQYF.